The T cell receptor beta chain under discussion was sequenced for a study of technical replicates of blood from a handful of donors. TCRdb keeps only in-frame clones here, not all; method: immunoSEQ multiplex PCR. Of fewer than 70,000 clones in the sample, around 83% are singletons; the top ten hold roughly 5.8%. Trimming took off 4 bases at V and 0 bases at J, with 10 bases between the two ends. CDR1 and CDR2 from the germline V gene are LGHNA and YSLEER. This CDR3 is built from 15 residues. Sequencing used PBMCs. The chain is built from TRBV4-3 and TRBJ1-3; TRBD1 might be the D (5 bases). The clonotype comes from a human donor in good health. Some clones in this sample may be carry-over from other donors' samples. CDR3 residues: CASSRGDSSGNTIYF. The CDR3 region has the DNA TGCGCCAGCAGCCGAGGAGACAGCTCTGGAAACACCATATATTTT.